The 2 T cell receptor beta chains in this list originate from one sample, sequenced in a study of blood T cell repertoires in COVID-19. Clones were read by immunoSEQ multiplex PCR, and TCRdb kept only the in-frame ones, dropping some. Among 150,000 to 200,000 clones, around 89% were seen once, and the ten largest hold around 4.8%. Sample: peripheral blood. The receptors here all came from a human donor in a cohort sampled during active COVID-19.

This clone showed up just a few times. The chain carries TRBV28 and TRBJ2-7; 10 nucleotides agree with TRBD1. The germline gives CDR1 MDHEN, CDR2 SYDVKM. The length of the CDR3 is 15 residues. V dropped 4 bases and J dropped 1; count of bases not matched to a gene: 4. The CDR3 DNA follows: TGTGCCAGCAGTTCACCGGGACAGGGGTCCTACGAGCAGTACTTC. It yields the protein CASSSPGQGSYEQYF.

The table lists this clone with a count of one. V is TRBV12-2 and J is TRBJ2-7; the D call TRBD1 from the table was never checked on the DNA. TRBV12-2 is termed a pseudogene. The CDR3 loop spans 15 amino acids. In nucleotides, the CDR3 is TGTGCAAGTCGCTTAGGGGACAGTTCCGTCTACGAGCAGTACTTC. Encoded protein: CASRLGDSSVYEQYF.